The sequence of this T cell receptor beta chain was determined in a study of blood T cell repertoires in COVID-19. Background on the study: Whether acute or convalescent, the COVID-19 samples came from the United States, Italy and Spain. T cells, B-cell-depleted T cells, or PBMCs provided the cDNA or gDNA that served as material.

Original processing notes: Reference gene primer amplification gave estimated nucleated cell counts. TCRdb's copy holds only in-frame clones and misses some; the assay was immunoSEQ multiplex PCR. V, J and clone size are taken as reported in that table, and D and trimming were inferred from the DNA itself. This table holds tens of thousands of clones, about 89% found once. V trimming: 5 bases; J trimming: 4 bases; junction bases outside the gene matches: 8. This CDR3 comprises 15 residues. Germline values: CDR1 LNHDA, CDR2 SQIVND (reference sequence). The clonotype originates from a man in his fifties or sixties with active or convalescent COVID-19. V is TRBV19 and J is TRBJ2-5, with 9 bases identical to TRBD2. The sequencing sample was made of peripheral blood. This CDR3 is CASSGVKRGAETQYF. CDR3 sequence (DNA): TGTGCCAGTAGTGGGGTGAAGCGGGGGGCAGAGACCCAGTACTTC.